Listed here is a single TCR beta chain. Looked up from germline, CDR1 is SNHLY and CDR2 is FYNNEI. The CDR3 consists of 11 residues. The V and J ends lost 6 bases and 5 bases respectively, with 7 bases between them. This sample was taken from a study of control samples from healthy donors and cancer patients. Sequencing used immunoSEQ multiplex PCR; TCRdb keeps in-frame clones, though not all of them. The table includes 98,000 or so clones, 79% detected once. The origin of this receptor is a woman aged 30 to 39 in good health. The rearrangement links TRBV2 to TRBJ2-5, with a weak D call TRBD1 (5 bases). The sequenced sample consisted of blood. The CDR3 loop is CASRKGETQYF. The DNA of the CDR3 is TGTGCCAGCAGAAAGGGGGAGACCCAGTACTTC.